The present entry profiles one T cell receptor (beta chain) with its context. Per the original data handling: The assay estimated nucleated cells by amplifying reference gene primers. TCRdb's copy holds only in-frame clones and misses some; the assay was immunoSEQ multiplex PCR. V and J calls and clone size follow that table, whereas D and trimming were derived from the DNA. The data contain about 220,000 clones, roughly four fifths of them seen just once; the ten biggest clones take up roughly 8%. The data stem from a study of blood T cell repertoires in COVID-19. Study-level information: PBMCs, B-cell-depleted T cells, or T cells provided the cDNA or gDNA that made up the material.

The V end lost 4 bases, the J end lost 4 bases, and 7 bases lay between the germline ends. The CDR3 loop spans 12 amino acids. Looked up from germline, CDR1 is LNHDA and CDR2 is SQIVND (reference sequence). The material sequenced was peripheral blood. This clonotype was sampled from an elderly woman with COVID-19, enrolled during active disease. The V call is TRBV19, the J call TRBJ1-2; D is ambiguous. The CDR3 sequence is CASSREGYGYTF. The CDR3 DNA reads as TGTGCCAGTAGTAGGGAGGGCTATGGCTACACCTTC.